This T cell receptor beta chain was identified during a study of cytomegalovirus exposure and HLA in healthy donors. Overall study results and limits: A later analysis associated 15,000 to 20,000 TCR beta sequences with HLA alleles at a 0.05 false discovery rate. In terms of immune exposure information, only CMV serostatus was available.

The CDR3 totals 16 residues. CDR1 SEHNR and CDR2 FQNEAQ come from the germline V gene (reference sequence). The ends lost 4 bases at V and 1 base at J; junction bases unmatched: 6. A note on this clone: The antigen remains unidentified.

It was with 60 Vbeta and 13 Jbeta primers that the PCR ran. Authors' data handling: Roughly 11 million of the 75 million to 95 million unique TCR beta chains counted in a later analysis were shared. The method was immunoSEQ multiplex PCR; TCRdb's version includes in-frame clones alone and lacks a portion of them. That table gives V, J and clone size, and the DNA gave D and trimming. The sample contains over 150,000 clones, over 65% of which appear only once. This chain joins TRBV7-9 and TRBJ2-7, with 11 bases aligning to TRBD2. The receptor comes from a woman younger than 45 in good health and CMV-seropositive. The sample was PBMCs. The CDR3 nucleotides read TGTGCCAGCAGCTACCCGGGACTAGCGGATTCCTACGAGCAGTACTTC. This codes for CASSYPGLADSYEQYF. The whole variable domain, filled in from reference TRBV7-9 and TRBJ2-7, reads DTGVSQNPRHKITKRGQNVTFRCDPISEHNRLYWYRQTLGQGPEFLTYFQNEAQLEKSRLLSDRFSAERPKGSFSTLEIQRTEQGDSAMYLCASSYPGLADSYEQYFGPGTRLTVT.